Following are 19 T cell receptor beta chains from one sample sequenced in a study of T-cell memory formation after mild COVID-19. From the 5' RACE reads, TCRdb called clonotypes with MiXCR, one entry per CDR3 protein. The table has more than 450,000 distinct CDR3 sequences, approximately 19% seen once. The sequencing input was PBMCs or a T cell subset sorted from them (not recorded which). The receptor set was obtained from an adult woman who had mild COVID-19 (a few samples of this study predate the infection). Cell type and time point are not known.

This clonotype was detected only a few times. The V gene is TRBV5-1, the J gene TRBJ1-1; D unresolved. The V and J ends lost 7 bases and 5 bases respectively, with 15 bases between them. The CDR3 is made up of 13 amino acids. Per the germline V gene, CDR1 is SGHRS and CDR2 is YFSETQ. The CDR3 protein is CASRAEGRTEAFF. The CDR3 DNA follows: TGCGCCAGCCGGGCGGAAGGTAGGACTGAAGCTTTCTTT.

This clonotype was detected ten times or more. The CDR3 nucleotides read TGCAGTGCCTGGGAACAGACAAACACTGAAGCTTTCTTT. Amino acids: CSAWEQTNTEAFF. The rearrangement uses TRBV20-1 and TRBJ1-1; unclear D gene. The CDR3 contains 13 residues. V lost 6 bases and J 2 bases, leaving 13 bases between the germline ends. Looked up from germline, CDR1 is DFQATT and CDR2 is SNEGSKA (reference sequence).

This clonotype was picked up a small number of times. This chain links TRBV7-6 with TRBJ1-1; D is unresolved. The CDR3 consists of 16 residues. Germline loops: CDR1 SGHVS, CDR2 FNYEAQ. V lost 5 bases and J lost 1, with 17 bases in between. DNA of the CDR3: TGTGCCAGCAGCCCGCCGCCTCTGTTCGCGAACACTGAAGCTTTCTTT. It is translated as CASSPPPLFANTEAFF. Variable domain in full (rest from reference TRBV7-6 and TRBJ1-1): GAGVSQSPRYKVTKRGQDVALRCDPISGHVSLYWYRQALGQGPEFLTYFNYEAQQDKSGLPNDRFSAERPEGSISTLTIQRTEQRDSAMYRCASSPPPLFANTEAFFGQGTRLTVV.

The chain recombines TRBV25-1 with TRBJ2-6, with 10 bases lining up with TRBD1. Germline-derived CDR1 and CDR2 are MGHDK and SYGVNS. With V trimmed by 4 bases and J by 0 bases, 3 bases remained unmatched. The CDR3 is made up of 17 amino acids. The CDR3 here is CASSGGQGSSGANVLTF. The CDR3 bases are TGTGCCAGCAGTGGGGGACAGGGGAGCTCTGGGGCCAACGTCCTGACTTTC.

The chain carries TRBV2 and TRBJ2-1; D possibly corresponds to TRBD1 (6 bases). Germline V gene sequence: CDR1 SNHLY, CDR2 FYNNEI. The CDR3 has 15 residues. V was shortened by 4 bases and J by 4 bases, with 14 bases between the two germline ends. CDR3 amino acids: CASSGGRGSYNEQFF. DNA for the CDR3: TGTGCCAGCAGTGGGGGTAGGGGGTCATACAATGAGCAGTTCTTC.

The chain combines TRBV20-1 with TRBJ2-5; D uncertain. Germline V CDR1 and CDR2: DFQATT, SNEGSKA (reference sequence). Deletions cut 5 bases from V and 4 bases from J, with 5 bases between. CDR3 length: 10 residues. The CDR3 DNA follows: TGCAGTGCTGGAAGAGAGACCCAGTACTTC. Protein sequence: CSAGRETQYF.

The V gene is TRBV30, the J gene TRBJ2-1, with a possible D match to TRBD2 (5 bases). V shed 5 bases and J shed 6 bases, with 17 bases lying between them. The CDR3 has 14 residues. Germline values: CDR1 GTSNPN, CDR2 SVGIG (reference sequence). CDR3: CAWDPSGVGNEQFF. In DNA form, the CDR3 reads TGTGCCTGGGATCCTTCCGGGGTCGGCAATGAGCAGTTCTTC. The full variable domain, its missing parts supplied by reference TRBV30 and TRBJ2-1, is SQTIHQWPATLVQPVGSPLSLECTVEGTSNPNLYWYRQAAGRGLQLLFYSVGIGQISSEVPQNLSASRPQDRQFILSSKKLLLSDSGFYLCAWDPSGVGNEQFFGPGTRLTVL.

This clonotype was seen a handful of times. The chain recombines TRBV5-1 with TRBJ2-1; D is possibly TRBD1 or TRBD2 (6 bases each). The CDR3 consists of 19 residues. CDR1 is SGHRS and CDR2 is YFSETQ in the germline V gene. V shed 0 bases and J shed 0 bases, with 19 bases lying between them. CDR3 residues: CASSLEGGQGSGSYNEQFF. The DNA of the CDR3 is TGCGCCAGCAGCTTGGAAGGGGGGCAGGGCAGTGGCTCCTACAATGAGCAGTTCTTC. Using reference TRBV5-1 and TRBJ2-1 for the parts outside the CDR3, the full variable domain is KAGVTQTPRYLIKTRGQQVTLSCSPISGHRSVSWYQQTPGQGLQFLFEYFSETQRNKGNFPGRFSGRQFSNSRSEMNVSTLELGDSALYLCASSLEGGQGSGSYNEQFFGPGTRLTVL.

In this sample, this clonotype turned up a few times. The chain employs TRBV20-1 and TRBJ1-1, with 7 bases lining up with TRBD1. With 3 bases clipped from V and 7 bases from J, the junction kept 8 bases outside the gene matches. Germline V gene sequence: CDR1 DFQATT, CDR2 SNEGSKA (reference sequence). CDR3 length equals 13 residues. DNA for the CDR3: TGCAGTGCTAGGCGGAACCGGGACAGTGAAGCTTTCTTT. Translated, it gives CSARRNRDSEAFF.

The chain is built from TRBV7-2 and TRBJ2-7; 10 bases map to TRBD2. The germline CDR1 and CDR2 sequences are SGHTA and FQGNSA. The V and J ends lost 5 bases and 3 bases, in that order; junction bases with no gene match: 7. This CDR3 contains 15 residues. CDR3: CASSRGTSDIYEQYF. CDR3 nucleotide sequence: TGTGCCAGCAGCCGAGGGACTAGCGATATCTACGAGCAGTACTTC.

The rearrangement uses TRBV12-3 or TRBV12-4 and TRBJ2-7; 11 nucleotides line up with TRBD1. J gave up 6 bases and V 4 bases, and 11 bases lay outside the gene matches. The CDR3 has 16 amino acids. CDR3 sequence reads: CASSSRNGQGASEQYF. The CDR3 nucleotides are TGTGCCAGCAGTTCCAGAAACGGACAGGGGGCGAGCGAGCAGTACTTC.

This clonotype was seen a few times. The chain recombines TRBV9 with TRBJ2-2; maybe TRBD2 (6 bases). The germline V and J ends were trimmed by 3 bases and 1 base, with 13 bases remaining between them. CDR1 SGDLS and CDR2 YYNGEE come from the germline V gene. This CDR3 comprises 16 residues. CDR3 bases: TGTGCCAGCAGCGCCCGACTAGGAAGGAACACCGGGGAGCTGTTTTTT. It specifies CASSARLGRNTGELFF.

This clonotype was found many times. The chain is built from TRBV7-8 and TRBJ2-1; 9 bases align to TRBD2. The V gene's germline CDR1 is SGHVS and CDR2 FQNEAQ. The CDR3 length is 13 residues. With V trimmed by 1 base and J by 10 bases, 2 bases remained unmatched. DNA of the CDR3: TGTGCCAGCAGCTTAGGGCTAGCGGGAGAGCAGTTCTTC. Amino acids: CASSLGLAGEQFF.

This clonotype was counted between two and nine times. The chain couples TRBV9 to TRBJ2-1; 12 nucleotides match TRBD2. With 4 bases clipped from V and 6 bases from J, the junction kept 11 bases outside the gene matches. Germline-derived CDR1 and CDR2 are SGDLS and YYNGEE. The CDR3 spans 17 residues. CDR3 protein: CASSPWPSGGAGNEQFF. The DNA for the CDR3 is TGTGCCAGCAGCCCTTGGCCTAGCGGGGGGGCCGGCAATGAGCAGTTCTTC.

There are many counts of this clonotype. The rearrangement links TRBV5-6 to TRBJ1-6; a possible D gene is TRBD1 (5 bases). Per the germline V gene, CDR1 is SGHDT and CDR2 is YYEEEE. This CDR3 is built from 15 residues. The V end lost 0 bases, the J end lost 8 bases, and 12 bases lay between the germline ends. As DNA, the CDR3 is TGTGCCAGCAGCTTGGTATCCAGGGATCATTCACCCCTCCACTTT. This codes for CASSLVSRDHSPLHF.

V usage is TRBV19 and J usage is TRBJ1-1, with D tentatively TRBD1 (5 bases). Germline V gives CDR1 LNHDA, CDR2 SQIVND (reference sequence). Trimming took off 3 bases at V and 4 bases at J, with 15 bases between the two ends. This CDR3 is 15 amino acids long. CDR3 in amino acids: CASSMVRGWGTEAFF. The CDR3 region has the DNA TGTGCCAGTAGTATGGTAAGGGGATGGGGCACTGAAGCTTTCTTT.

The chain employs TRBV5-1 and TRBJ1-4; possible D gene TRBD1, 6 bases. The CDR3 spans 13 residues. CDR1 and CDR2 from the germline V gene are SGHRS and YFSETQ. The V end was cut by 5 bases, the J end by 5 bases, with 10 bases between. The CDR3 region is CASRKGQNEKLFF. As DNA, the CDR3 is TGCGCCAGCAGAAAAGGACAGAATGAAAAACTGTTTTTT.

This clonotype showed up many times. The gene calls are TRBV18 and TRBJ2-3; a weak D match, TRBD2 (5 bases). Per germline, CDR1 KGHSH and CDR2 LQKENI. The V gene lost 1 base and the J gene lost 2 bases, with 19 bases spanning the gap. This CDR3 is 18 amino acids long. The CDR3 protein is CASSPRPWPEDFTDTQYF. The CDR3 nucleotides are TGTGCCAGCTCACCACGTCCTTGGCCAGAGGACTTCACAGATACGCAGTATTTT.

The genes are TRBV7-3 and TRBJ2-1, with D maybe TRBD1 (6 bases). CDR1 and CDR2 from the germline V gene are SGHTA and FQGTGA. This CDR3 contains 13 residues. The V end lost 5 bases, the J end lost 12 bases, and 17 bases lay between the germline ends. The CDR3 DNA follows: TGTGCCAGCAGCCCCAACCCAGGGGTTGGGCAGTTCTTC. Amino acids: CASSPNPGVGQFF.